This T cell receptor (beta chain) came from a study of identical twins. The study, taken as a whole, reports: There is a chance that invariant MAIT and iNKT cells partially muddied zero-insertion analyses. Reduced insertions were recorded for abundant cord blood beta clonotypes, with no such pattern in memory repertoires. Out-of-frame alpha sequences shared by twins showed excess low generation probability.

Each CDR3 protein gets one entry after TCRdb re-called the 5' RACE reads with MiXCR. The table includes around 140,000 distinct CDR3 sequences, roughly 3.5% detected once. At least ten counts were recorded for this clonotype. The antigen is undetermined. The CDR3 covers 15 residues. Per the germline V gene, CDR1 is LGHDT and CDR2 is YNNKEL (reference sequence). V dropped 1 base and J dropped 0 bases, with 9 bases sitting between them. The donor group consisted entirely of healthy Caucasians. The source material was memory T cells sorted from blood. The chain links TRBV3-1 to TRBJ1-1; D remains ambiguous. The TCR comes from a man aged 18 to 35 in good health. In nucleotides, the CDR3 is TGTGCCAGCAGCCAAGGAGGAGGGATGAACACTGAAGCTTTCTTT. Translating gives CASSQGGGMNTEAFF.